This entry concerns a single T cell receptor beta chain. Its specificity is unknown. The CDR3 totals 15 residues. Looked up from germline, CDR1 is LGHNT and CDR2 is FRNRAP. Prepared libraries of TCR beta cDNA carried unique molecular identifiers. TCRdb reprocessed the PCR reads via MiXCR and lists one record per CDR3 protein. Of roughly 870,000 distinct CDR3 sequences in the sample, 53% were seen once. This sample was included in a study of post-analysis software for immune sequencing data. Study details: The disease courses spanned relapsing-remitting, secondary progressive and progressive-relapsing forms of multiple sclerosis.

Overall study findings and caveats: Five or six TRBV segments were significantly more frequent in patients than in controls. TRBV5-6, TRBV5-1 and TRBV20-1 were among these segments. People with multiple sclerosis had a significantly lower normalized Chao1 diversity than controls did.

The source is a girl aged 5-17 years with multiple sclerosis. The chain couples TRBV12-5 to TRBJ2-7, with D uncertain. The DNA end lines up better with TRBJ2-5; the J call may be wrong. Specimen: blood. The chain's CDR3 is CASGLVPNQQETQYF. The CDR3 nucleotides are TGTGCTAGTGGTTTGGTACCGAACCAGCAAGAGACCCAGTACTTC.